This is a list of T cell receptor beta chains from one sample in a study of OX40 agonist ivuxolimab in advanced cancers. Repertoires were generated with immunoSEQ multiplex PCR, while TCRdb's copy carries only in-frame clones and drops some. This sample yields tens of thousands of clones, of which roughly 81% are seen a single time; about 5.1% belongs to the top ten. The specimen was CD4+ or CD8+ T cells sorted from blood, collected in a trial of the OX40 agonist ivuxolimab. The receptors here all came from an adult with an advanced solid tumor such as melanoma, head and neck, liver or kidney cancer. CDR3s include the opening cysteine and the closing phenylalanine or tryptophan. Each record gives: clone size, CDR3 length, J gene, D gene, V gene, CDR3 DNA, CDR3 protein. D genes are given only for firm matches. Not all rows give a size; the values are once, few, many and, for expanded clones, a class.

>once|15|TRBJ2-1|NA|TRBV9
TGTGCCAGCAGTGAGGGGAGGACGATAGGGAATGAGCAGTTCTTC
CASSEGRTIGNEQFF
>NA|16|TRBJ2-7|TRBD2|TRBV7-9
TGTGCCAGCAGCTTAAGTAGCGGGAGGGCCTATTACGAGCAGTACTTC
CASSLSSGRAYYEQYF
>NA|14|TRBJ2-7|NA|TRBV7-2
TGTGCCAGCCGCCACCCTAGCGCCTCCTACGAGCAGTACTTC
CASRHPSASYEQYF
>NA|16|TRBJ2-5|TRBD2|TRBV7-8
TGTGCCAGCAGCTTAATGGCGGGAGGTCACAAAGAGACCCAGTACTTC
CASSLMAGGHKETQYF
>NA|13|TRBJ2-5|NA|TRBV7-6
TGTGCCAGCAGCCCCAGACGGCAAGAGACCCAGTACTTC
CASSPRRQETQYF
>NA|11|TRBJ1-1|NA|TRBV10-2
TGCGCCAGCAGCATTTTCAGTGAAGCTTTCTTT
CASSIFSEAFF
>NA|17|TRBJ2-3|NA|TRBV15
TGTGCCACCAGCAGAGACCGTGGAGGGGGCGCGTTGGGTACGCAGTATTTT
CATSRDRGGGALGTQYF
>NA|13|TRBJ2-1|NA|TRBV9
TGTGCCAGCAGCGTAGTGGTGGGACGTGAGCAGTTCTTC
CASSVVVGREQFF
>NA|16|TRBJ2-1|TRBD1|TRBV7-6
TGTGCCAGCAGCTCATTACCCGGGACAGGGAACAATGAGCAGTTCTTC
CASSSLPGTGNNEQFF
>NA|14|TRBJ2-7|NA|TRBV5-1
TGCGCCAGCAGCTTCCGGGACCCCCCTAACGAGCAGTACTTC
CASSFRDPPNEQYF
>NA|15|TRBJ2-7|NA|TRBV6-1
TGTGCCAGCAGTCTCGGACCATTAAGCTCCTACGAGCAGTACTTC
CASSLGPLSSYEQYF
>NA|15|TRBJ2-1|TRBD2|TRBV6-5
TGTGCCAGCAGTTACACAGGACTAGCGGGAGAGGAGCAGTTCTTC
CASSYTGLAGEEQFF
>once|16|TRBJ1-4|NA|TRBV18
TGTGCCAGCTCACCCACCGAACAGGGCTCGAATGAAAAACTGTTTTTT
CASSPTEQGSNEKLFF
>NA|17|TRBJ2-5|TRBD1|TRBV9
TGTGCCAGCAGCACAACCGGGACAGTCGGTCCTCAAGAGACCCAGTACTTC
CASSTTGTVGPQETQYF
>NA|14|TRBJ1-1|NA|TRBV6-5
TGTGCCAGCATCAAAACGAGGATCGGGACTGAAGCTTTCTTT
CASIKTRIGTEAFF
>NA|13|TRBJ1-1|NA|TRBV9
TGTGCCAGCAGCGCCGGACCTGGCACTGAAGCTTTCTTT
CASSAGPGTEAFF
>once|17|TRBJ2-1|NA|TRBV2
TGTGCCAGCAGGGACCTCCCGGGCGACCGGAGATACAATGAGCAGTTCTTC
CASRDLPGDRRYNEQFF
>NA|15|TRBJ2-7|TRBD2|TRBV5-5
TGTGCCAGCAGCTATGATAGCGGGAGGTTCTACGAGCAGTACTTC
CASSYDSGRFYEQYF
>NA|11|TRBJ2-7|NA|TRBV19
TGTGCCAGTAGGGGAGCCTACGAGCAGTACTTC
CASRGAYEQYF
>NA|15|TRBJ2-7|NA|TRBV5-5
TGTGCCAGCACCCTAAGGGGGGTATTTAGGTACGAGCAGTACTTC
CASTLRGVFRYEQYF
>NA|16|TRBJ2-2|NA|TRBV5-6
TGTGCCAGCAGCCCTGCTATGGGCCCGAACACCGGGGAGCTGTTTTTT
CASSPAMGPNTGELFF
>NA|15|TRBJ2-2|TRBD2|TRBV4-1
TGCGCCAGCAGCAAAGGACTAGCTGCCCCTATGGAGCTGTTTTTT
CASSKGLAAPMELFF
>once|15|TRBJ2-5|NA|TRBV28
TGTGCCAGCAGCGCAAGGGACTCGGGCAGAGAGACCCAGTACTTC
CASSARDSGRETQYF
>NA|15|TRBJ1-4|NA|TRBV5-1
TGCGCCAGCAGCACCCGGGACCCTGGGAACGAAAAACTGTTTTTT
CASSTRDPGNEKLFF
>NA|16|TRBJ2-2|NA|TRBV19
TGTGCCAGTAGTATGTCGGCGGGACCGACGACCGGGGAGCTGTTTTTT
CASSMSAGPTTGELFF
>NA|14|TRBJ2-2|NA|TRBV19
TGTGCCAGTACCGGGCCCACGAACACCGGGGAGCTGTTTTTT
CASTGPTNTGELFF
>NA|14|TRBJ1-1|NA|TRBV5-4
TGTGCCAGCAGCTCGACTACAGGGAACACTGAAGCTTTCTTT
CASSSTTGNTEAFF
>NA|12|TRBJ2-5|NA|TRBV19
TGTGCCAGTAGTACGGATGAAGAGACCCAGTACTTC
CASSTDEETQYF
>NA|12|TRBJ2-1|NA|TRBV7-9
TGTGCCAGCAGCCCCCCCCTCGGTGAGCAGTTCTTC
CASSPPLGEQFF
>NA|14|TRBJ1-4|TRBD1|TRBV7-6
TGTGCCAGCAGCTTGGGACAGGCAAAAGAAAAACTGTTTTTT
CASSLGQAKEKLFF
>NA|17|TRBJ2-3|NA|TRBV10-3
TGTGCCATCAGTGATAACCCGGCAGGGGAAAGGGCAGATACGCAGTATTTT
CAISDNPAGERADTQYF
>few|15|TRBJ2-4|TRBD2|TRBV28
TGTGCCAGCAGTTTCCAGCGGGAGGTCAAAAACATTCAGTACTTC
CASSFQREVKNIQYF